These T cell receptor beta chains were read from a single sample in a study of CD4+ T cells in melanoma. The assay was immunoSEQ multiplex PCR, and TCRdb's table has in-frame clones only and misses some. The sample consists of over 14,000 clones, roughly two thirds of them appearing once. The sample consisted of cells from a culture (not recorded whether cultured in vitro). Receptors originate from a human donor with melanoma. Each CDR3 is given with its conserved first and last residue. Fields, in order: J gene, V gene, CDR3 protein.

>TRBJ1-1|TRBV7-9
CASSLEQGITEAFF
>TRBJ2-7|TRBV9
CASSSGGSGGYEQYF
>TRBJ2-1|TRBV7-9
CASSRGLAGGQSDEQFF
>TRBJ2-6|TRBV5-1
CASSLEVSGANVLTF
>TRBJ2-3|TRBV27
CASSFMGKGTQYF
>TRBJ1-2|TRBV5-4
CASSSKQGTLRGYTF
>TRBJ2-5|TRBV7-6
CASSPGTGREETQYF
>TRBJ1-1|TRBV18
CASSSDRPPEAFF
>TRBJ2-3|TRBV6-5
CASSYSRAEGDTQYF
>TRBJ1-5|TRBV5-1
CASSQGQGDQPQHF
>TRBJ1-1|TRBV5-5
CASSLGPHSAEAFF
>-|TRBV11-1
CASSSGFYEQYF
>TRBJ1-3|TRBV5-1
CASSLASSAIEYSGNTIYF
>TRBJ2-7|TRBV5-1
CASSRGGEQYF
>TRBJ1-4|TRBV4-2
CASSQDGGGTGEKLFF
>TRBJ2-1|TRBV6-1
CASSVSGPGGQFF
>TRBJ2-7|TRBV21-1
CASSNYSRNYSYEQYF